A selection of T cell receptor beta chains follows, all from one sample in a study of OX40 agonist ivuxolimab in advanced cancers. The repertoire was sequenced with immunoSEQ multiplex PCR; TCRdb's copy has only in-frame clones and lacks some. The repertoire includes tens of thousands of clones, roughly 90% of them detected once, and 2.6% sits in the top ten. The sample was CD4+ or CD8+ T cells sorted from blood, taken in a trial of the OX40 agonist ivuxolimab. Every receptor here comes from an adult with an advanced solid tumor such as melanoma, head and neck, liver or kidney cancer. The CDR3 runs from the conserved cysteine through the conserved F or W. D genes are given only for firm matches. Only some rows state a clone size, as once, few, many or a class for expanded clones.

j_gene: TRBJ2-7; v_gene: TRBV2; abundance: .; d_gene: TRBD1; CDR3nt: TGTGCCAGCATCGGGACAGGCGCCTCCTACGAGCAGTACTTC; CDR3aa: CASIGTGASYEQYF
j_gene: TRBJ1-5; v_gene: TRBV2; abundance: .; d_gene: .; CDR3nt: TGTGCCAGCAGTGAAGCGTTAACCACTCGCGGCAATCAGCCCCAGCATTTT; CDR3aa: CASSEALTTRGNQPQHF
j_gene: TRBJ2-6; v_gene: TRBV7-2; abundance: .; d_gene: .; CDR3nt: TGTGCCAGCAGCTTACAGGCTGGGGCCAACGTCCTGACTTTC; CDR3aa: CASSLQAGANVLTF
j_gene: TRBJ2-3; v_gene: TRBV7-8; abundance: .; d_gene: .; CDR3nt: TGTGCCAGCAGCCCCGGTAGGGGGGGTTTCACAGATACGCAGTATTTT; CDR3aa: CASSPGRGGFTDTQYF
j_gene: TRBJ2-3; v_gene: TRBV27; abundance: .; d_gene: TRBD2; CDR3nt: TGTGCCAGCAGTTTATTGGCCCCTGCGGGAGGGCGAGAGGATACGCAGTATTTT; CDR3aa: CASSLLAPAGGREDTQYF
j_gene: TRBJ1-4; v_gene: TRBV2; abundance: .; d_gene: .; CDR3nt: TGTGCCAGCATGCGGGGGCTTAGTGAAAAACTGTTTTTT; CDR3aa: CASMRGLSEKLFF
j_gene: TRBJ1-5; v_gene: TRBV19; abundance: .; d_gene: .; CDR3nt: TGTGCCAGCAACAGGGATTATAGCAATCAGCCCCAGCATTTT; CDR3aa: CASNRDYSNQPQHF
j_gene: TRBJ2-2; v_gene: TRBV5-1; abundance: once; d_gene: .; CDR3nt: TGCGCCAGCAGCTTGCTGACTACCGCGAACACCGGGGAGCTGTTTTTT; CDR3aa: CASSLLTTANTGELFF
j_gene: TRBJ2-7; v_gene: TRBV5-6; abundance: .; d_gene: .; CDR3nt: TGTGCCAGCAGCATGGGACCGGTTCATGGGTACTTC; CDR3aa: CASSMGPVHGYF
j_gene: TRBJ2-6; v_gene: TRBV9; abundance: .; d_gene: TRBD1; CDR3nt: TGTGCCAGCAGCTTAGGGACAGGCTCTGGGGCCAACGTCCTGACTTTC; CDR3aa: CASSLGTGSGANVLTF
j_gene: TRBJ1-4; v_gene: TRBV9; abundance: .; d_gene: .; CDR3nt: TGTGCCAGCAGCGTAGGGGGAAATGAAAAACTGTTTTTT; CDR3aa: CASSVGGNEKLFF
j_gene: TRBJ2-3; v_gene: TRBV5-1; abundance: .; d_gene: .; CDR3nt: TGCGCCACCAACAAGGGTCGGGATAGCACAGATACGCAGTATTTT; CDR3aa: CATNKGRDSTDTQYF
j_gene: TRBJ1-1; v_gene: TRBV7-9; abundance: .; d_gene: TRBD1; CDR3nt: TGTGCCAGCAGCCCCACAGGGGTGAACACTGAAGCTTTCTTT; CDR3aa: CASSPTGVNTEAFF
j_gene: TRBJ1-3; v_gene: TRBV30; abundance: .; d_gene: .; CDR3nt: TGTGCCTGGAGTGTACAACGAACAGCCAAGGCTGGAAACACCATATATTTT; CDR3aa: CAWSVQRTAKAGNTIYF
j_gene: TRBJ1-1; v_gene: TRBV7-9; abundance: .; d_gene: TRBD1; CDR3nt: TGTGCCAGCAGCCCACGGACAGGAAGTACCACTGAAGCTTTCTTT; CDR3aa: CASSPRTGSTTEAFF
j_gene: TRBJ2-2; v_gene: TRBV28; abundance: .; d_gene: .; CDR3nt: TGTGCCAGCACCTCCCAGGTTAACGGCGGGGAGCTGTTTTTT; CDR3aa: CASTSQVNGGELFF
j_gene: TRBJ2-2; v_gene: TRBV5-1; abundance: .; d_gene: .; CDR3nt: TGCGCCAGCAGCTTGGTCGGGGGCCCCGGGGAGCTGTTTTTT; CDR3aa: CASSLVGGPGELFF
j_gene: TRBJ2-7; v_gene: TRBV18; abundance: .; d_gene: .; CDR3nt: TGTGCCAGCTCACCGCCTGGACTGTACGAGCAGTACTTC; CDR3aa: CASSPPGLYEQYF
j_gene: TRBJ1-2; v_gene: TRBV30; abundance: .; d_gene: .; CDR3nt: TGTGCCTCTTTTACAGGGTCTAACTATGGCTACACCTTC; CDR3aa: CASFTGSNYGYTF
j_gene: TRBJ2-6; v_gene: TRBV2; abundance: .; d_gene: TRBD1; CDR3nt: TGTGCCAGCAGTGGGACAGGGGGCGTTGCCGGGGCCAACGTCCTGACTTTC; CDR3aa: CASSGTGGVAGANVLTF
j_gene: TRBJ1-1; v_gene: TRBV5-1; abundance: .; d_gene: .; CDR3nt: TGCGCCAGCAGGGTCAATCCGGGACACCTGAACACTGAAGCTTTCTTT; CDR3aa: CASRVNPGHLNTEAFF
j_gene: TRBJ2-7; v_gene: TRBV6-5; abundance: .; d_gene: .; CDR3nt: TGTGCCAGCAGTTCCCAGGGACCCTACGAGCAGTACTTC; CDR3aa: CASSSQGPYEQYF
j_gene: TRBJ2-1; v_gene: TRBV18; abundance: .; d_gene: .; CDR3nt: TGTGCCAGCTCACCGGTCGAGAATGAGCAGTTCTTC; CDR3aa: CASSPVENEQFF
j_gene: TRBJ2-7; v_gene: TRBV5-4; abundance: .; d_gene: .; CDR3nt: TGTGCCAGCAGCCTTATGAGAGGGGACCTCTCCTACGAGCAGTACTTC; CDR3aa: CASSLMRGDLSYEQYF
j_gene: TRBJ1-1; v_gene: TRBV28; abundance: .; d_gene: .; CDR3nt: TGTGCCAGCAGCGTACGACCGAACACTGAAGCTTTCTTT; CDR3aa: CASSVRPNTEAFF
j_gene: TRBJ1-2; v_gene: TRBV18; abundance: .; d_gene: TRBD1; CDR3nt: TGTGCCAGCTCACCACCAAGGGGACAGGGGGATAGTGGCTACACCTTC; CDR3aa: CASSPPRGQGDSGYTF